The clone carrying this TCR beta chain was seen only once. The junction had 7 bases not matched to a gene; V was cut back by 0 bases and J by 7 bases. Per germline, CDR1 SGHRS and CDR2 YFSETQ. The CDR3 loop spans 16 amino acids. The data belong to a study of blood T cell repertoires in COVID-19. Under the authors' procedure: Using reference gene primer amplification, nucleated cell counts were estimated. Data came from immunoSEQ multiplex PCR; TCRdb stores just in-frame clones and leaves some out. V, J and clone size are those of that table, while D and trimming were read from the DNA. The table shows more than 45,000 clones, with 70% to 90% occurring only once.

The gene calls are TRBV5-1 and TRBJ2-1, with 10 nucleotides matching TRBD2. The TCR comes from a woman aged 80 or older with acute or convalescent COVID-19. Sequencing used peripheral blood. CDR3 residues: CASSLEETSGRNEQFF. The DNA for the CDR3 is TGCGCCAGCAGCTTGGAAGAGACTAGCGGGCGGAATGAGCAGTTCTTC.